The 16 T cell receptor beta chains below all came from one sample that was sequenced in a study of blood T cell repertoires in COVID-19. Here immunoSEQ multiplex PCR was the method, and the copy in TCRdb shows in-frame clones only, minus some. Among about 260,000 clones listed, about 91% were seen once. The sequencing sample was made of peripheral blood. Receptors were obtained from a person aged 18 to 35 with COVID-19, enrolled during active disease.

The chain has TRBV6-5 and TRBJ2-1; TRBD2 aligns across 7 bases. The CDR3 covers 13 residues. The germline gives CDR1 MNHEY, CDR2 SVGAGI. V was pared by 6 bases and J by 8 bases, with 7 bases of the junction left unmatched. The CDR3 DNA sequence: TGTGCCAGCAGGACCCGACTAGCCCATGAGCAGTTCTTC. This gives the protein CASRTRLAHEQFF.

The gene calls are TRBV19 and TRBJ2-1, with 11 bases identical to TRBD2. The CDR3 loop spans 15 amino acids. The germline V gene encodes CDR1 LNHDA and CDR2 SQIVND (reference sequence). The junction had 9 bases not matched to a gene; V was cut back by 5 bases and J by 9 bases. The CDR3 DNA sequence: TGTGCCAGTAGTGAACTAGCGGGAGTTAACGGTGAGCAGTTCTTC. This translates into CASSELAGVNGEQFF.

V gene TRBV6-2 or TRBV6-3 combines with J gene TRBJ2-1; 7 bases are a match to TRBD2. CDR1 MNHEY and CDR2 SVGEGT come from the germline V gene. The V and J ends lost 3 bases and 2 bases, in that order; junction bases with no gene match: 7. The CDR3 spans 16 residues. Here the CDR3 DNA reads TGTGCCAGCAGTTATCATGGCGGGAGAGCCTACAATGAGCAGTTCTTC. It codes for CASSYHGGRAYNEQFF.

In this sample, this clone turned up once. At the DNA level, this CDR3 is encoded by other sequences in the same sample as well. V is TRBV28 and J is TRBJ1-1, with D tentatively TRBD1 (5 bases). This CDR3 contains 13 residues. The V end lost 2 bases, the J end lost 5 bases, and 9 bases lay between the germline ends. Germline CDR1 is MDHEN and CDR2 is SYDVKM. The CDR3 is CASSLGGGTEAFF. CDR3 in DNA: TGTGCCAGCAGTTTAGGGGGAGGAACTGAAGCTTTCTTT.

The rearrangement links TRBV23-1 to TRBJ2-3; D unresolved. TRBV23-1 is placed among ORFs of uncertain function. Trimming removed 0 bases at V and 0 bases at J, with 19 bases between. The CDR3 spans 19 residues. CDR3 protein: CASSQSGLPIHNSTDTQYF. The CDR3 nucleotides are TGCGCCAGCAGTCAATCCGGTTTGCCCATTCATAATAGCACAGATACGCAGTATTTT.

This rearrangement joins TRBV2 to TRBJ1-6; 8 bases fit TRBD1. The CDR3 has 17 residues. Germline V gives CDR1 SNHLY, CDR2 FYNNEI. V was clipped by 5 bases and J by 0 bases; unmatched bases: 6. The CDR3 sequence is CASSIRQGASYNSPLHF. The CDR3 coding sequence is TGTGCCAGCAGTATACGGCAGGGGGCCTCCTATAATTCACCCCTCCACTTT.

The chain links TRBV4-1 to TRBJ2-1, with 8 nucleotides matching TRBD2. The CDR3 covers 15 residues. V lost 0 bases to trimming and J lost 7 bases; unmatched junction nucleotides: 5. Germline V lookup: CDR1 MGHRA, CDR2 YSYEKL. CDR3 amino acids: CASSQDPGTSNEQFF. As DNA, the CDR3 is TGCGCCAGCAGCCAAGACCCGGGGACTAGTAATGAGCAGTTCTTC.

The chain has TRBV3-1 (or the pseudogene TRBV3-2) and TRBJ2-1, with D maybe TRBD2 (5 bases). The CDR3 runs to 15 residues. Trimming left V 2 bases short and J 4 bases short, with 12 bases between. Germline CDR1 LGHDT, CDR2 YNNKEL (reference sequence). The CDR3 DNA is TGTGCCAGCAGCCAAAGGGAGTACCCATACAATGAGCAGTTCTTC. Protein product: CASSQREYPYNEQFF.

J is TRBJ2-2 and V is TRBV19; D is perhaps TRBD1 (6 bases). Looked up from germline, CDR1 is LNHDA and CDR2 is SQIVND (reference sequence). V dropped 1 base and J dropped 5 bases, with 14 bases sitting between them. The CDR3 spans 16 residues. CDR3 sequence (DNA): TGTGCCAGTAGTATAGGGTTTGGGGGCCGGACCGGGGAGCTGTTTTTT. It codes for CASSIGFGGRTGELFF.

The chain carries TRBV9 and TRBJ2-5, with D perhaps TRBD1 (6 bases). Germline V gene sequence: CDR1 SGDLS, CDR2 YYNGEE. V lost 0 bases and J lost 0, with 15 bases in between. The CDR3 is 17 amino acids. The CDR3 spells CASSVDPRAGDQETQYF. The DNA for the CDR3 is TGTGCCAGCAGCGTAGACCCACGAGCAGGGGACCAAGAGACCCAGTACTTC.

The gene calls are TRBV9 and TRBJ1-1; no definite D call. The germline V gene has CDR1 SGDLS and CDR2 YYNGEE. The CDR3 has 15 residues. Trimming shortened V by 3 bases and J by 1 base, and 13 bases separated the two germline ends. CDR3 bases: TGTGCCAGCAGCGCTCAGTCTACAGCGAACACTGAAGCTTTCTTT. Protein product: CASSAQSTANTEAFF.

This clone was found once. CDR3 nucleotide sequence: TGTGCCAGCAGCCCGATGACCAGGGGATTGGAAGAGACCCAGTACTTC. As protein: CASSPMTRGLEETQYF. J is TRBJ2-5 and V is TRBV27, with D perhaps TRBD1 (6 bases). Germline CDR1 MNHEY, CDR2 SMNVEV (reference sequence). V gave up 6 bases and J gave up 3 bases, with 20 bases separating them. This CDR3 region has 16 residues.

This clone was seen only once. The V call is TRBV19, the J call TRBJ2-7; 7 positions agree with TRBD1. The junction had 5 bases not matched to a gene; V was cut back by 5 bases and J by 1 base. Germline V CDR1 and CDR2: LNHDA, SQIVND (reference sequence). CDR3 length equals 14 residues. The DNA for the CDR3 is TGTGCCAGTAGTTACACAGGGGCGTCCTACGAGCAGTACTTC. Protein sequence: CASSYTGASYEQYF.

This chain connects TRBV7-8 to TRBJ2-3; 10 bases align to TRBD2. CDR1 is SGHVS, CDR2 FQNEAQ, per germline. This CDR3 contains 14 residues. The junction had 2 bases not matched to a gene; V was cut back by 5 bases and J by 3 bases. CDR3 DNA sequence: TGTGCCAGCAGCCCGACTAGCGGGACAGATACGCAGTATTTT. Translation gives CASSPTSGTDTQYF. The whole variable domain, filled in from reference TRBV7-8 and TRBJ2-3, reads GAGVSQSPRYKVAKRGQDVALRCDPISGHVSLFWYQQALGQGPEFLTYFQNEAQLDKSGLPSDRFFAERPEGSVSTLKIQRTQQEDSAVYLCASSPTSGTDTQYFGPGTRLTVL.

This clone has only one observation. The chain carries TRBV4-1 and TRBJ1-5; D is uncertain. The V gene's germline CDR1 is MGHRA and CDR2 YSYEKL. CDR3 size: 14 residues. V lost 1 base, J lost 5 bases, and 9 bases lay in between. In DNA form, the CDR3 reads TGCGCCAGCAGCCAAGGGCCGCGGCATCAGCCCCAGCATTTT. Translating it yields CASSQGPRHQPQHF.

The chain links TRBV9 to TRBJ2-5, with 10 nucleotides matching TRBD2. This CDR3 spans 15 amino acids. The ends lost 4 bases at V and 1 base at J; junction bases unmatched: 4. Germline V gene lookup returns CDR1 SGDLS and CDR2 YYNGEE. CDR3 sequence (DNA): TGTGCCAGCAGCCCAATAGCGGGAGGCCAAGAGACCCAGTACTTC. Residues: CASSPIAGGQETQYF.